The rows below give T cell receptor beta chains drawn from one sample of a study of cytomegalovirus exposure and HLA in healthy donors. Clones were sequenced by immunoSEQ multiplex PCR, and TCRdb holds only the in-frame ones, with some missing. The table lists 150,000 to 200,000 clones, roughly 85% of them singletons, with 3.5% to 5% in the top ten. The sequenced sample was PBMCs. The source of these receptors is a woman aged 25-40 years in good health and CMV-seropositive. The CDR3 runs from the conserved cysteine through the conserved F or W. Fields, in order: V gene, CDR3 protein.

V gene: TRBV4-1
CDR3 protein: CASSQQRVSYNEQFF

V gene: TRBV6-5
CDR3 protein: CASSRRGGGTEAFF

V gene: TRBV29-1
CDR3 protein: CSVEAPSSYEQYF

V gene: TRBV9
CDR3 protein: CASSVGNVGPDTQYF

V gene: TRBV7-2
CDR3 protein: CASSYGTPNYGYTF

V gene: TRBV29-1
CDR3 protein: CSVGTAQGGFEQYF

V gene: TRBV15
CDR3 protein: CATRAGEETQYF

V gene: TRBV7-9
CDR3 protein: CASSETTPGAKNIQYF

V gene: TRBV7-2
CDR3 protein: CASSPPAGTGGETQYF

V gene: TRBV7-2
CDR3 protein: CASSFRVADGNEQFF

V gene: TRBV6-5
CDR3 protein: CASTPNTGELFF

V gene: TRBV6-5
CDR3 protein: CASSSGFGELFF

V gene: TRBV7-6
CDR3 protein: CASSSPTGAQETQYF

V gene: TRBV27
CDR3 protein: CASSPIPQGAYYGYTF

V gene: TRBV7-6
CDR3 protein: CASSRDGGPYNEQFF

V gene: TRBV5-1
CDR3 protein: CASSAQGTYGYTF

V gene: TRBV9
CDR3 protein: CASSDSRDRGMNTEAFF